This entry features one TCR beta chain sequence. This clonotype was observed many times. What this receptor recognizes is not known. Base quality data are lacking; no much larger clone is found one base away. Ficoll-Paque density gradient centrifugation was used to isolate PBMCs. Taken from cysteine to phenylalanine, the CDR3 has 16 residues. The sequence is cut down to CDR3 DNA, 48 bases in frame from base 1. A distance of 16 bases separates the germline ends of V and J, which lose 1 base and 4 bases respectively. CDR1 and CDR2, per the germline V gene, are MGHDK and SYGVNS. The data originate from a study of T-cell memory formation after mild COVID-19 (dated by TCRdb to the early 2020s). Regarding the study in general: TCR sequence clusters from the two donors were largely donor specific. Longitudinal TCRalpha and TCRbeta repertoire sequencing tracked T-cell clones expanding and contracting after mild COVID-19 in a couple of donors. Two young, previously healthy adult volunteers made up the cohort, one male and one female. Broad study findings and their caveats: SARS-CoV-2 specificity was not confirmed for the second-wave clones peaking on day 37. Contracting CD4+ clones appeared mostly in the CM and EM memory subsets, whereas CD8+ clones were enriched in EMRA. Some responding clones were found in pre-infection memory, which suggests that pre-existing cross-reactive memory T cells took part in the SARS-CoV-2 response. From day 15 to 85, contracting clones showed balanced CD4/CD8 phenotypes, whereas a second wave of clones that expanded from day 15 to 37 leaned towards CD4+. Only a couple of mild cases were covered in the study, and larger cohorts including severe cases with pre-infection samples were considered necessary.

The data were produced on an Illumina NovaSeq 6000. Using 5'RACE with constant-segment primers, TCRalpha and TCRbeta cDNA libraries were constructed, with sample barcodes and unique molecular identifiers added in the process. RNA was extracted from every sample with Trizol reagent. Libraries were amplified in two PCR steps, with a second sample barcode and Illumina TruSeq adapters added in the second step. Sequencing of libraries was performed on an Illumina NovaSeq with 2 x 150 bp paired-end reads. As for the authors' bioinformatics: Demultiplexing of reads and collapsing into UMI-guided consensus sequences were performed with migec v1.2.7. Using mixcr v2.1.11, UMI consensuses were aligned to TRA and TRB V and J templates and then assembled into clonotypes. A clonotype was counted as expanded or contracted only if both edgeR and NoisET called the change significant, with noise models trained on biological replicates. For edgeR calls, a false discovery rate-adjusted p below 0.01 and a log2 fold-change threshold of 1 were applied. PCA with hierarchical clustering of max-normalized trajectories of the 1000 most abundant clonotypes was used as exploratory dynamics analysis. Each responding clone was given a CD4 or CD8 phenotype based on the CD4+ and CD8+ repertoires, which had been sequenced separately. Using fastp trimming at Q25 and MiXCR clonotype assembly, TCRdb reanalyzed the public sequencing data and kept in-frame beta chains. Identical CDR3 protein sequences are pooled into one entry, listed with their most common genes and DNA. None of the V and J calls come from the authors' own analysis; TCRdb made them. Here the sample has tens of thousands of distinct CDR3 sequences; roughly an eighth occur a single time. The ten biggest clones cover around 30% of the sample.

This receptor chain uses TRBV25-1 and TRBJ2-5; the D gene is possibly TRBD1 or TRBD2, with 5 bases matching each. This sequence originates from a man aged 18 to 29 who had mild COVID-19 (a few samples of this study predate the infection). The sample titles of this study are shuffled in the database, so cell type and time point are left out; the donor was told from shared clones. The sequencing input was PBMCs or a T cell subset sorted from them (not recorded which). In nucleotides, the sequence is TGTGCCAGCAGTGAATTGGCAGGGTACGAGGGAGAGACCCAGTACTTC. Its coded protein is CASSELAGYEGETQYF.